This TCR beta chain originates from a study of neurological immune-mediated disorders. About the research overall: The 35 or so multiple sclerosis patients comprised around 31 relapsing-remitting and 3 secondary progressive cases. The study's findings and limits: Subjects shared no identical expanded-clone CDR3 amino acid sequences, suggesting private TCR-beta repertoires in all groups.

From 2 million PBMCs stored at -80 C, the unsorted libraries were generated. The cDNA was generated through 5'RACE incorporating 10-nucleotide random UMIs. Each CDR3 protein is one row after TCRdb ran MiXCR on the 5' RACE reads. The table lists roughly 100,000 distinct CDR3 sequences, under 4.5% of them singletons. The germline V and J ends were trimmed by 0 bases and 4 bases, with 5 bases remaining between them. The CDR3 has 13 residues. Germline V lookup: CDR1 SGHRS, CDR2 YFSETQ. This clonotype was picked up many times. Its target is not known. The sequence was collected from a woman between 50 and 59 years old with multiple sclerosis. Sequenced: PBMCs. The chain has TRBV5-1 and TRBJ2-1; D gene ambiguous. In nucleotides, the CDR3 is TGCGCCAGCAGCTTGGTTCAATACAATGAGCAGTTCTTC. Protein sequence: CASSLVQYNEQFF.